The source of this T cell receptor (beta chain) is a study of regulatory T cells in long-lasting Graves disease. Germline lookup yields CDR1 SGHTA and CDR2 FQGNSA. There are 15 residues in the CDR3. J was trimmed by 5 bases and V by 5 bases; bases with no gene match: 10. Time point meaning: newly diagnosed GD, antithyroid drugs for less than 3 months. RNA isolated from PBMCs was used to make the TCR library. This clonotype was observed a handful of times. Relying on iRepertoire HTBI primers and Arm-PCR of CDR3 regions, the team built TCR beta libraries. TCRdb re-derived calls from the multiplex PCR reads in MiXCR, one entry per CDR3 protein. The sample has around 450,000 distinct CDR3 sequences, roughly 17% seen once; the top ten hold 9% to 15%. These data also featured in a second study, about T cells in Graves' hyperthyroidism and ophthalmopathy. Per that paper: Stable disease denoted Graves' hyperthyroidism without ophthalmopathy progression within 18 months.

The sample here was peripheral blood mononuclear cells (PBMCs), taken at new diagnosis, from a patient treated with antithyroid drugs. This TCR derives from a man aged 40-49 years with Graves disease. The chain is built from TRBV7-2 and TRBJ2-7, with 9 nucleotides matching TRBD1. The CDR3: CASSVSQGAFNEQYF. The CDR3 DNA reads as TGTGCCAGCAGCGTTTCACAGGGGGCGTTCAACGAGCAGTACTTC.